Described below is a single TCR beta chain sequence and its context. Per the authors' pipeline: Scientists estimated how many nucleated cells there were by amplifying reference gene primers. Produced via immunoSEQ multiplex PCR; TCRdb's table is partial and in-frame only. That table furnishes V, J and clone size, whereas the DNA furnished D and trimming. Found here are about 160,000 clones, roughly 85% of them singletons; the top ten hold approximately 10%. This CDR3 contains 18 residues. This record belongs to a study of blood T cell repertoires in COVID-19. Across the study: T cells, B-cell-depleted T cells, or PBMCs supplied cDNA or gDNA.

The receptor comes from an elderly woman with active or convalescent COVID-19. Sequenced material: peripheral blood. The chain recombines TRBV12-2 with TRBJ2-3; the DNA was not used to check the table's D call, TRBD2. TRBV12-2 is an annotated pseudogene. This CDR3 is CASRLALRLAILTDTQYF. CDR3 nucleotide sequence: TGTGCAAGTCGCTTAGCCCTGAGGCTAGCCATCCTCACAGATACGCAGTATTTT.